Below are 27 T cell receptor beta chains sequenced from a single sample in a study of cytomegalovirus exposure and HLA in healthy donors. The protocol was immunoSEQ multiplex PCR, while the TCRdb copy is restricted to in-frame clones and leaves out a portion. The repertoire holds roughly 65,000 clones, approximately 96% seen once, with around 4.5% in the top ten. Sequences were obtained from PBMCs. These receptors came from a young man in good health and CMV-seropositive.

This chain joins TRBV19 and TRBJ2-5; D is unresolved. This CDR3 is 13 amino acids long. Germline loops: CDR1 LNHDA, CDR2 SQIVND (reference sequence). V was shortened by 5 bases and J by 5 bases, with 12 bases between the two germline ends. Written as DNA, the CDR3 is TGTGCCAGTAGTCTCCCCCCTTCGGAGACCCAGTACTTC. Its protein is CASSLPPSETQYF.

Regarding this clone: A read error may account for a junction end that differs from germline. CDR3 amino acids: CAWSKGQALFKF. For the CDR3, the DNA is TGTGCCTGGAGTAAAGGACAGGCCCTATTTAAGTTC. The rearrangement joins TRBV30 to TRBJ1-1; the match to TRBD1 covers 7 bases. Germline V gene lookup returns CDR1 GTSNPN and CDR2 SVGIG (reference sequence). The length of the CDR3 is 12 residues.

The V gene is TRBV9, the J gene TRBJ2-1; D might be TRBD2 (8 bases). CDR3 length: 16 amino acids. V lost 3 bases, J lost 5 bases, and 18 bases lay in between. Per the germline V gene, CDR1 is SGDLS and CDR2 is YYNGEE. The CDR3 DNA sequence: TGTGCCAGCAGCGAGGGGGCGGGACTAGGAAACAATGAGCAGTTCTTC. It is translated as CASSEGAGLGNNEQFF.

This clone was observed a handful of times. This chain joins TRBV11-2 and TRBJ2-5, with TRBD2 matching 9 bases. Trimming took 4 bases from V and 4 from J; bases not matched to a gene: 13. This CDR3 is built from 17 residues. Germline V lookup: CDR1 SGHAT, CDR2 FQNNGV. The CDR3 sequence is CASSSERDSGRRETQYF. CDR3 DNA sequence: TGTGCCAGCAGCTCCGAGAGAGATAGCGGGAGAAGAGAGACCCAGTACTTC.

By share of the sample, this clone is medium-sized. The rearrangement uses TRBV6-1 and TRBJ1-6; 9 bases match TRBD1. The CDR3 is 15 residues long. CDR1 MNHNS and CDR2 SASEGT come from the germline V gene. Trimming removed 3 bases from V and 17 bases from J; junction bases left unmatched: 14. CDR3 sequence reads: CASSDSGTGSSLVHF. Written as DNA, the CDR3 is TGTGCCAGCAGTGATAGTGGGACAGGGTCTTCTCTCGTCCACTTT.

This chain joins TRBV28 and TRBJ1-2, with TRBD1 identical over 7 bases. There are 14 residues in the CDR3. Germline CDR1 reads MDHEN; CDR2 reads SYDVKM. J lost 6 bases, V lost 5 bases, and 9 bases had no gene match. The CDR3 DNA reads TGTGCCAGCAGTCCGACGGACAGGTTCCATGGCTACACCTTC. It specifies CASSPTDRFHGYTF.

In DNA, the CDR3 is TGTGCCAGCAGACCGACAGGGGTAAATGAGCAGTTCTTC. Amino acid sequence: CASRPTGVNEQFF. The chain joins TRBV6-6 to TRBJ2-1; TRBD1 aligns across 8 bases. This CDR3 is 13 amino acids long. CDR1 MNHNY and CDR2 SVGAGI come from the germline V gene (reference sequence). Trimming at V came to 6 bases and at J to 7 bases, leaving 5 bases not matched to a gene.

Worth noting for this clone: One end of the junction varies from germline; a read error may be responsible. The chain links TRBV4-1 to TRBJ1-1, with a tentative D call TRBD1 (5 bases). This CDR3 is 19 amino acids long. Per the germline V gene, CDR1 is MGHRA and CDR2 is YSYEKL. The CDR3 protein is CASSQEGYRAGRVKTEAFF. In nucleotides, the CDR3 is TGCGCCAGCAGCCAAGAAGGCTATAGGGCAGGGAGGGTGAAAACTGAAGCTTTCTTT.

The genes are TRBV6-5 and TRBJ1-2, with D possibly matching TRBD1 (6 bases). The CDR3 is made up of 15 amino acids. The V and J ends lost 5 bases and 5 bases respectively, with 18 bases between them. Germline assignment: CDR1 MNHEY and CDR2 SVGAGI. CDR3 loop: CASSPQGTAFYGYTF. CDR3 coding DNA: TGTGCCAGCAGTCCGCAGGGGACGGCCTTTTATGGCTACACCTTC.

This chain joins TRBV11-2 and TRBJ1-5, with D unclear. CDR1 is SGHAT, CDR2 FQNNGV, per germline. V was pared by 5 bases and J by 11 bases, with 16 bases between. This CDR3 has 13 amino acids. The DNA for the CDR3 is TGTGCCAGCAGCATTGACCGGCGGGAGTCCCAGCATTTT. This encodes CASSIDRRESQHF.

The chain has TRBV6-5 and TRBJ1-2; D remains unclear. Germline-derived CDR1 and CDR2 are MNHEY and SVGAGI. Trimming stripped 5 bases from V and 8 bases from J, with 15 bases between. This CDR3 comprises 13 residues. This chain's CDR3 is CASSTTGGKGYTF. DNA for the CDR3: TGTGCCAGCAGTACAACCGGAGGGAAGGGCTACACCTTC.

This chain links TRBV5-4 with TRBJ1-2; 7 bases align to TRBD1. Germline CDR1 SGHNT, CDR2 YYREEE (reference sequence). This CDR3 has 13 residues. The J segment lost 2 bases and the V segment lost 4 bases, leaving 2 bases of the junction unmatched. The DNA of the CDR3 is TGTGCCAGCAGCCTACAGGGGAACTATGGCTACACCTTC. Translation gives CASSLQGNYGYTF.

In DNA, the CDR3 is TGCGCCAGCAGCCAAGGTGGCTGGACAGCTGGAAACACCATATATTTT. Encoded protein: CASSQGGWTAGNTIYF. This rearrangement joins TRBV4-3 to TRBJ1-3, with D perhaps TRBD1 (6 bases). V was cut by 1 base and J by 2 bases, with 12 bases left in between. Looked up from germline, CDR1 is LGHNA and CDR2 is YSLEER. This CDR3 comprises 16 residues.

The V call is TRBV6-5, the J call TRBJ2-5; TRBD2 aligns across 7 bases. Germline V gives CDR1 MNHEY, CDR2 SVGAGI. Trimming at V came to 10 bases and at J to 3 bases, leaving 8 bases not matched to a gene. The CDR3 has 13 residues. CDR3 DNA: TGTGCCACAACCTACCTAGCGGAAGAGACCCAGTACTTC. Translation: CATTYLAEETQYF.

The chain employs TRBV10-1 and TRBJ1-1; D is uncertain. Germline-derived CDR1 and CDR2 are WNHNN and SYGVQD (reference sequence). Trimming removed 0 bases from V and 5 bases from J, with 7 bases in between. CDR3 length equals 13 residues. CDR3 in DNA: TGCGCCAGCAGTGAGTCCTCGCGAACTGAAGCTTTCTTT. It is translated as CASSESSRTEAFF.

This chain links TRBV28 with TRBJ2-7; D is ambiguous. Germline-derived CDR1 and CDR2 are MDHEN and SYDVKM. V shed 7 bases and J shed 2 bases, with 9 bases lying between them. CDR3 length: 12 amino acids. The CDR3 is CASTNSPYEQYF. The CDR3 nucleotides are TGTGCCAGCACGAACAGTCCCTACGAGCAGTACTTC.

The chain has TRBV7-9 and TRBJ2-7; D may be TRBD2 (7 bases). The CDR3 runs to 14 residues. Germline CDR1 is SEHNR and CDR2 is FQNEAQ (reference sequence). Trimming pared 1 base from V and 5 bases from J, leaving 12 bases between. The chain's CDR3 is CASSLEGGFNEQYF. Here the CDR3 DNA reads TGTGCCAGCAGCTTAGAGGGGGGGTTCAACGAGCAGTACTTC.

The CDR3 DNA reads as TGTGCCAGCAGCTTCGACCCGGGGGAGCAGTACTTC. It translates to CASSFDPGEQYF. This chain uses TRBV11-2 with TRBJ2-7, with D possibly matching TRBD2 (5 bases). CDR3 length: 12 amino acids. V lost 3 bases to trimming and J lost 7 bases, with 10 bases between them. Germline CDR1 is SGHAT and CDR2 is FQNNGV.

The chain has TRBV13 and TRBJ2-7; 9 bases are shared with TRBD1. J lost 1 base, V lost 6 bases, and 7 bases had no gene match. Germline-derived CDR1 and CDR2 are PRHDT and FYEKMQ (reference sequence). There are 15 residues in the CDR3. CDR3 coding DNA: TGTGCCAGCAGTTACCCGGGACAGGGATCCTACGAGCAGTACTTC. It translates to CASSYPGQGSYEQYF.

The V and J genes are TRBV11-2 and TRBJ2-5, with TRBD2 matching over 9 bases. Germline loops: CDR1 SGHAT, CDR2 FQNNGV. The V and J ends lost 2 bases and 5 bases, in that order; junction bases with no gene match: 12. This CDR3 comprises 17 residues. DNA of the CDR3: TGTGCCAGCAGCTTATTGTTGCTAGCGGGGTTCCGGGAGACCCAGTACTTC. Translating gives CASSLLLLAGFRETQYF.

Here the CDR3 reads CASSYRGGDNYEQYF. The CDR3 DNA follows: TGTGCCAGCAGTTACCGTGGGGGGGACAACTACGAGCAGTACTTC. V gene TRBV27 combines with J gene TRBJ2-7; D may be TRBD2 (7 bases). The length of the CDR3 is 15 residues. Germline CDR1 MNHEY, CDR2 SMNVEV (reference sequence). V was cut by 4 bases and J by 3 bases, with 16 bases left in between.

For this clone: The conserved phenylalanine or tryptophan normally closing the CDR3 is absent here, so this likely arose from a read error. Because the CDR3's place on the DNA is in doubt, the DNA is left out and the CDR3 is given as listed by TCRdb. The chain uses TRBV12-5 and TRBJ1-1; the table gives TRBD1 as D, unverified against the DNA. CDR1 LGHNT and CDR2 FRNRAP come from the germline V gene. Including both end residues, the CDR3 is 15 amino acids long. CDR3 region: CASGLDDQPGQLFWV.

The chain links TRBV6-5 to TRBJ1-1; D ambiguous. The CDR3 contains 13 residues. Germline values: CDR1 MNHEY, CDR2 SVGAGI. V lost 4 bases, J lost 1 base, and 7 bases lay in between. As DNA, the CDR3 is TGTGCCAGCAGTTCTTTTCCGAACACTGAAGCTTTCTTT. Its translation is CASSSFPNTEAFF.

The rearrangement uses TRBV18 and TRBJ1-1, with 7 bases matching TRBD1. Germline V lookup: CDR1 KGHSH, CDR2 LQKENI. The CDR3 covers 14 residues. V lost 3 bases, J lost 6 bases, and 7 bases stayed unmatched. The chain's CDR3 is CASSPTSDRAEAFF. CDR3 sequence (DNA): TGTGCCAGCTCACCGACTAGCGACAGGGCTGAAGCTTTCTTT.

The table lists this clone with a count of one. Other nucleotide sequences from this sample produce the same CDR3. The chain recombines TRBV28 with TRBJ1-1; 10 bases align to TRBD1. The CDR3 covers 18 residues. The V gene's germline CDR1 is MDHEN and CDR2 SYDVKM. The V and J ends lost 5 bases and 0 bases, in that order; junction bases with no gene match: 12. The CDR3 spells CASSPLPGTGVMNTEAFF. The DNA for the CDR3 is TGTGCCAGCAGTCCCCTTCCCGGGACAGGGGTTATGAACACTGAAGCTTTCTTT.

The CDR3 loop reads CASSEPAGDTQYF. Here the CDR3 DNA reads TGCGCCAGCAGTGAACCGGCGGGAGATACGCAGTATTTT. The chain employs TRBV10-2 and TRBJ2-3; possibly TRBD2 for D (5 bases). The ends were cut back, 3 bases at V and 5 bases at J, with 9 bases in the middle. Germline assignment: CDR1 WSHSY and CDR2 SAAADI. CDR3 size: 13 residues.

CDR3 protein: CASSVQYSEQFF. In DNA form, the CDR3 reads TGTGCCAGCAGTGTCCAATATAGTGAGCAGTTCTTC. The V and J genes are TRBV2 and TRBJ2-1; D remains ambiguous. Germline assignment: CDR1 SNHLY and CDR2 FYNNEI. This CDR3 region has 12 residues. V gave up 4 bases and J gave up 9 bases, with 10 bases separating them.